This passage covers 31 T cell receptor beta chains from one sample sequenced in a study of blood T cells in healthy people across ages. The second PCR ran roughly 6 to 12 cycles with a sample-barcoded 5' primer and J-beta primers. MiXCR, applied by TCRdb to the 5' RACE reads, yields one record per CDR3 protein. The top ten clones hold about 6.7% of a sample with roughly 1.4 million distinct CDR3 sequences, almost 60% of them seen once. Source material: blood. These receptors were collected from a man younger than 35 in good health.

DNA for the CDR3: TGCAGCGTTGCTACTAGCGGGGGGCCCTACGAGCAGTACTTC. Encoded protein: CSVATSGGPYEQYF. V gene TRBV29-1 combines with J gene TRBJ2-7, with 12 positions matching TRBD2. Trimming at V came to 4 bases and at J to 2 bases, leaving 3 bases not matched to a gene. The germline gives CDR1 SQVTM, CDR2 ANQGSEA. This CDR3 has 14 residues.

This clonotype has more than one count but fewer than ten. This chain links TRBV9 with TRBJ1-2, with 8 positions matching TRBD1. The CDR3 contains 15 residues. Germline-derived CDR1 and CDR2 are SGDLS and YYNGEE. The trim removed 6 bases at V and 11 bases at J, leaving 18 bases unmatched. The CDR3 DNA reads as TGTGCCAGCATATCGGCCGTGGGCACAGGGGGAAAATACACCTTC. It yields the protein CASISAVGTGGKYTF.

The DNA for the CDR3 is TGTGCCAGCTCACCACGGACAGGGCCACAGGAGACCCAGTACTTC. This sequence encodes CASSPRTGPQETQYF. V usage is TRBV18 and J usage is TRBJ2-5; 8 bases map to TRBD1. V trimming: 1 base; J trimming: 5 bases; junction bases outside the gene matches: 6. The CDR3 runs 15 residues. Germline CDR1 is KGHSH and CDR2 is LQKENI.

The V gene is TRBV10-3, the J gene TRBJ2-3; 8 bases agree with TRBD2. This CDR3 is built from 14 residues. The ends lost 7 bases at V and 5 bases at J; junction bases unmatched: 8. The germline CDR1 and CDR2 sequences are ENHRY and SYGVKD. The CDR3 region has the DNA TGTGCCATCACGTCAGCGGGGGCGCAAGATACGCAGTATTTT. Its protein product is CAITSAGAQDTQYF.

Written as DNA, the CDR3 is TGCAGTGCTAGTCCTAGCGGGGGGGCCACAGATACGCAGTATTTT. As protein: CSASPSGGATDTQYF. The chain uses TRBV20-1 and TRBJ2-3, with 12 nucleotides matching TRBD2. V shed 3 bases and J 2 bases; nucleotides not matched to a gene: 3. The CDR3 runs to 15 residues. CDR1 is DFQATT, CDR2 SNEGSKA, per germline (reference sequence).

This clonotype was found many times. The J gene is TRBJ1-6, the V gene TRBV20-1, with a tentative D call TRBD1 (6 bases). The CDR3 has 15 residues. Germline lookup yields CDR1 DFQATT and CDR2 SNEGSKA (reference sequence). The V end was cut by 6 bases, the J end by 9 bases, with 21 bases between. The CDR3 nucleotides read TGCAGTGCGAAGCGTACAGGGTTGGAAGGTTCACCCCTCCACTTT. This encodes CSAKRTGLEGSPLHF.

This rearrangement joins TRBV5-1 to TRBJ2-3; 14 bases are a match to TRBD2. CDR3 length: 17 residues. V trimming: 4 bases; J trimming: 4 bases; junction bases outside the gene matches: 8. Germline CDR1 reads SGHRS; CDR2 reads YFSETQ. CDR3 nucleotide sequence: TGCGCCAGCAGCACCGGACTAGCGGGAGGTTCAGCAGATACGCAGTATTTT. This encodes CASSTGLAGGSADTQYF.

V usage is TRBV4-3 and J usage is TRBJ2-3; 9 nucleotides agree with TRBD2. J lost 2 bases, V lost 0 bases, and 6 bases had no gene match. In germline, CDR1 is LGHNA, CDR2 YSLEER. CDR3 size: 17 residues. In DNA, the CDR3 is TGCGCCAGCAGCCAAGATTGGGCTAGCGGGGTCACAGATACGCAGTATTTT. It is translated as CASSQDWASGVTDTQYF.

V is TRBV20-1 and J is TRBJ1-5, with TRBD1 matching 8 bases. From germline, CDR1 is DFQATT and CDR2 SNEGSKA (reference sequence). Trimming removed 6 bases from V and 0 bases from J; junction bases left unmatched: 16. The CDR3 runs 18 residues. The CDR3 DNA sequence: TGCAGTGCCAGACTCCGGGACAGGTACGCGGATAGCAATCAGCCCCAGCATTTT. Protein: CSARLRDRYADSNQPQHF.

J is TRBJ2-6 and V is TRBV4-1; D not certain. Germline V gene data show CDR1 as MGHRA and CDR2 as YSYEKL. V was trimmed by 0 bases and J by 4 bases, leaving 10 bases between them. This CDR3 spans 16 amino acids. CDR3 sequence reads: CASSQETGHGANVLTF. The CDR3 DNA reads as TGCGCCAGCAGCCAAGAAACCGGGCACGGGGCCAACGTCCTGACTTTC.

In this sample, this clonotype turned up once. The chain links TRBV4-1 to TRBJ2-7; possible D gene TRBD1, 5 bases. CDR3 length: 15 amino acids. CDR1 is MGHRA and CDR2 is YSYEKL in the germline V gene. V was trimmed by 3 bases and J by 0 bases, leaving 12 bases between them. CDR3 region: CASSHDSLSSYEQYF. The DNA for the CDR3 is TGCGCCAGCAGCCACGACAGTCTCAGCTCCTACGAGCAGTACTTC.

The chain is built from TRBV13 and TRBJ2-5; D may correspond to TRBD1 or TRBD2 (5 bases each). Trimming left V 5 bases short and J 11 bases short, with 21 bases between. This CDR3 has 14 amino acids. Germline values: CDR1 PRHDT, CDR2 FYEKMQ (reference sequence). CDR3 DNA: TGTGCCAGCAGCATAATTAACCGGGACGGCGGACAGTACTTC. Translation: CASSIINRDGGQYF.

The chain carries TRBV6-5 and TRBJ2-5; possible D gene TRBD1, 6 bases. Trimming pared 4 bases from V and 0 bases from J, leaving 6 bases between. Germline-derived CDR1 and CDR2 are MNHEY and SVGAGI. The CDR3 spans 13 residues. This CDR3 reads CASSSGDQETQYF. The CDR3 bases are TGTGCCAGCAGTTCAGGGGACCAAGAGACCCAGTACTTC.

V usage is TRBV20-1 and J usage is TRBJ2-3; either TRBD1 or TRBD2 may fit D (6 bases each). Germline V lookup: CDR1 DFQATT, CDR2 SNEGSKA (reference sequence). The CDR3 consists of 14 residues. The CDR3 DNA sequence: TGCAGCACCTCTGGGGGGCCCCTCACAGATACGCAGTATTTT. It is translated as CSTSGGPLTDTQYF.

The chain carries TRBV20-1 and TRBJ1-2; TRBD1 might be the D (6 bases). The CDR3 sequence is 23 residues long. Trimming took off 6 bases at V and 0 bases at J, with 41 bases between the two ends. Germline V gene data show CDR1 as DFQATT and CDR2 as SNEGSKA (reference sequence). CDR3 in amino acids: CSAPLLHREVGQGNRGTNYGYTF. DNA for the CDR3: TGCAGTGCCCCCTTATTACACAGGGAAGTGGGGCAGGGCAACCGGGGCACTAACTATGGCTACACCTTC.

This clonotype was seen only a few times. The gene calls are TRBV29-1 and TRBJ2-3; 8 positions match TRBD2. The CDR3 sequence is 15 residues long. Germline V gene sequence: CDR1 SQVTM, CDR2 ANQGSEA. Trimming took 6 bases from V and 5 from J; bases not matched to a gene: 13. As DNA, the CDR3 is TGCAGCGTCTCAACGAGACTAGCGCCAATAGATACGCAGTATTTT. Protein: CSVSTRLAPIDTQYF.

The chain combines TRBV3-1 with TRBJ2-7; 7 bases map to TRBD1. CDR1 is LGHDT and CDR2 is YNNKEL in the germline V gene (reference sequence). The V gene end was trimmed by 1 base and the J gene end by 2 bases; junction bases not matched to a gene: 5. This CDR3 has 15 residues. The CDR3 DNA reads TGTGCCAGCAGCCAAGGCGGACAGGCACCCTACGAGCAGTACTTC. The encoded protein is CASSQGGQAPYEQYF.

This clonotype has a handful of counts. The V and J genes are TRBV20-1 and TRBJ2-4; TRBD2 might be the D (5 bases). CDR1 and CDR2 from the germline V gene are DFQATT and SNEGSKA (reference sequence). The CDR3 sequence is 13 residues long. The ends were cut back, 6 bases at V and 2 bases at J, with 11 bases in the middle. The CDR3 bases are TGCAGTGCGTTGAGGGCCCCCAAAAACATTCAGTACTTC. This sequence encodes CSALRAPKNIQYF.

The V and J genes are TRBV4-2 and TRBJ2-5, with 10 bases that match TRBD2. The germline V gene encodes CDR1 LGHNA and CDR2 YNFKEQ. The V gene end was trimmed by 0 bases and the J gene end by 2 bases; junction bases not matched to a gene: 3. The CDR3 extends over 16 amino acids. The CDR3 is CASSQEPSGGQETQYF. The CDR3 DNA sequence: TGTGCCAGCAGCCAAGAACCTAGCGGGGGACAAGAGACCCAGTACTTC.

In this sample, this clonotype turned up once. The CDR3 DNA is TGTGCCAGCAGCGTCTATTCCGGGACAGGGGTCCGCGAGCAGTACTTC. Translating gives CASSVYSGTGVREQYF. The rearrangement uses TRBV9 and TRBJ2-5, with 10 positions matching TRBD1. The J call may not be correct, given that the DNA end is closer to TRBJ2-7. This CDR3 comprises 16 residues. CDR1 is SGDLS, CDR2 YYNGEE, per germline.

The chain recombines TRBV5-5 with TRBJ2-5, with D tentatively TRBD1 (6 bases). Germline lookup yields CDR1 SGHKS and CDR2 YYEKEE (reference sequence). This CDR3 has 13 residues. Trimming pared 1 base from V and 11 bases from J, leaving 15 bases between. The CDR3, as DNA: TGTGCCAGCAGCTTGCTTTTGTATAGGGGGCAGTACTTC. It specifies CASSLLLYRGQYF. Variable domain in full (rest from reference TRBV5-5 and TRBJ2-5): DAGVTQSPTHLIKTRGQQVTLRCSPISGHKSVSWYQQVLGQGPQFIFQYYEKEERGRGNFPDRFSARQFPNYSSELNVNALLLGDSALYLCASSLLLYRGQYFGPGTRLLVL.

The V call is TRBV7-2, the J call TRBJ2-3; 8 positions match TRBD2. Germline CDR1 is SGHTA and CDR2 is FQGNSA. V dropped 1 base and J dropped 1; count of bases not matched to a gene: 10. The CDR3 has 18 residues. CDR3 coding DNA: TGTGCCAGCAGCTTAGTCTCTGGGCGGGGGGCCGGCACAGATACGCAGTATTTT. It translates to CASSLVSGRGAGTDTQYF.

The V call is TRBV12-3 or TRBV12-4, the J call TRBJ2-7; D is possibly TRBD2 (6 bases). Trimming took 2 bases from V and 6 from J, leaving 17 bases between them. This CDR3 is built from 15 residues. CDR3 nucleotides: TGTGCCAGCAGTTTACTGGCCTCGGGGGACGGCGAGCAGTACTTC. Its protein is CASSLLASGDGEQYF.

CDR3 coding DNA: TGTGCCAGCAGTTACGAGGGGACTGGGACGTATGGCTACACCTTC. Translation: CASSYEGTGTYGYTF. The gene calls are TRBV6-5 and TRBJ1-2; D is possibly TRBD1 (5 bases). V dropped 2 bases and J dropped 5 bases, with 15 bases sitting between them. CDR1 is MNHEY and CDR2 is SVGAGI in the germline V gene. The CDR3 is 15 amino acids.

V is TRBV27 and J is TRBJ1-6; the match to TRBD1 covers 8 bases. CDR1 is MNHEY and CDR2 is SMNVEV in the germline V gene (reference sequence). With 7 bases clipped from V and 6 bases from J, the junction kept 5 bases outside the gene matches. This CDR3 is 14 amino acids long. DNA for the CDR3: TGTGCCAGCACCACTCAGGGGGCTAATTCACCCCTCCACTTT. As protein: CASTTQGANSPLHF.

This clonotype has more than one count but fewer than ten. The chain couples TRBV28 to TRBJ2-7; D is unclear. V lost 3 bases to trimming and J lost 4 bases, with 10 bases between them. This CDR3 comprises 13 residues. Germline CDR1 reads MDHEN; CDR2 reads SYDVKM. CDR3 bases: TGTGCCAGCAGTTTCCCCGCCGCGTACGAGCAGTACTTC. It encodes CASSFPAAYEQYF.

The chain carries TRBV7-2 and TRBJ2-5; TRBD2 matches 14 bases. Germline assignment: CDR1 SGHTA and CDR2 FQGNSA. The CDR3 sequence is 17 residues long. V lost 7 bases, J lost 5 bases, and 12 bases stayed unmatched. Written as DNA, the CDR3 is TGTGCCAGCATCACAAGAGCGGGACTAGCGGGGGTGGAGACCCAGTACTTC. It specifies CASITRAGLAGVETQYF.

The gene calls are TRBV30 and TRBJ2-6; no clear D gene. The CDR3 is made up of 15 amino acids. Trimming removed 4 bases at V and 4 bases at J, with 14 bases between. CDR1 is GTSNPN, CDR2 SVGIG, per germline (reference sequence). CDR3 loop: CAWKRRRSGANVLTF. CDR3 DNA: TGTGCCTGGAAAAGAAGACGCTCCGGGGCCAACGTCCTGACTTTC.

The chain joins TRBV6-2 or TRBV6-3 to TRBJ2-5, with D possibly called TRBD1 or TRBD2 (5 bases each). Germline-derived CDR1 and CDR2 are MNHEY and SVGEGT. Trimming left V 2 bases short and J 4 bases short, with 14 bases between. The CDR3 has 15 amino acids. CDR3 bases: TGTGCCAGCAGTTACGGCTTAGGGGCGGGAGAGACCCAGTACTTC. Translated, it gives CASSYGLGAGETQYF.

The rearrangement links TRBV4-2 to TRBJ2-5; possible D gene TRBD2, 5 bases. Germline loops: CDR1 LGHNA, CDR2 YNFKEQ. Trimming removed 0 bases from V and 1 base from J, with 6 bases in between. The CDR3 consists of 14 residues. The CDR3 sequence is CASSQESGQETQYF. DNA of the CDR3: TGTGCCAGCAGCCAAGAGAGCGGCCAAGAGACCCAGTACTTC.

This clonotype came up a few times. The V gene is TRBV5-1, the J gene TRBJ2-5, with D perhaps TRBD1 or TRBD2 (5 bases each). Germline V gene lookup returns CDR1 SGHRS and CDR2 YFSETQ. Trimming cost V 4 bases and J 10 bases, with 20 bases left between them. The CDR3 covers 14 residues. The CDR3 sequence: CASSPGTTLGRQYF. The CDR3 coding sequence is TGCGCCAGCAGCCCCGGGACCACCTTGGGTCGCCAGTACTTC.